These 10 T cell receptor beta chains share one sample of origin, sequenced in a study of cytomegalovirus exposure and HLA in healthy donors. In the PCR, 60 Vbeta and 13 Jbeta primers were used. The repertoire was sequenced with immunoSEQ multiplex PCR; TCRdb's copy has only in-frame clones and lacks some. The sample contains some 44,000 clones, about nine tenths of which appear only once. The sequenced sample consisted of PBMCs. The receptors originated from a woman aged 35 to 49 in good health and CMV-seropositive.

The rearrangement uses TRBV6-6 and TRBJ1-2; 8 positions match TRBD1. The V gene end was trimmed by 6 bases and the J gene end by 1 base; junction bases not matched to a gene: 4. This CDR3 spans 14 amino acids. The V gene's germline CDR1 is MNHNY and CDR2 SVGAGI (reference sequence). CDR3: CASRDRGFNYGYTF. In DNA, the CDR3 is TGTGCCAGCAGAGACAGGGGCTTTAACTATGGCTACACCTTC.

The J gene is TRBJ2-7, the V gene TRBV6-5, with 7 bases fitting TRBD1. This CDR3 region has 13 residues. Germline V gene lookup returns CDR1 MNHEY and CDR2 SVGAGI. V was pared by 0 bases and J by 7 bases, with 3 bases of the junction left unmatched. In DNA form, the CDR3 reads TGTGCCAGCAGTTACTCGACAGGGCGTGAGCAGTACTTC. Residues: CASSYSTGREQYF.

The rearrangement links TRBV2 to TRBJ2-3; TRBD1 matches at 9 bases. Germline V lookup: CDR1 SNHLY, CDR2 FYNNEI. The trim removed 7 bases at V and 0 bases at J, leaving 5 bases unmatched. The CDR3 has 15 residues. Here the CDR3 DNA reads TGTGCCAGCATTCGGACAGGGGCGAGCACAGATACGCAGTATTTT. Its protein is CASIRTGASTDTQYF.

V is TRBV6-1 and J is TRBJ2-1; a weak D match, TRBD1 (6 bases). This CDR3 is built from 11 residues. Germline values: CDR1 MNHNS, CDR2 SASEGT. Trimming shortened V by 4 bases and J by 10 bases, and 8 bases separated the two germline ends. CDR3 in DNA: TGTGCCAGCAGTGCACAGGGAGAGCAGTTCTTC. It is translated as CASSAQGEQFF.

The chain recombines TRBV5-1 with TRBJ2-1; possible D gene TRBD1, 6 bases. This CDR3 comprises 13 residues. Trimming took off 3 bases at V and 9 bases at J, with 13 bases between the two ends. In germline, CDR1 is SGHRS, CDR2 YFSETQ. The CDR3 region has the DNA TGCGCCAGCAGCTCTACAGGGTTTTCTGAGCAGTTCTTC. As protein: CASSSTGFSEQFF.

The V and J genes are TRBV27 and TRBJ2-7; D is possibly TRBD2 (6 bases). The CDR3 runs to 15 residues. The germline V gene has CDR1 MNHEY and CDR2 SMNVEV (reference sequence). V was trimmed by 2 bases and J by 5 bases, leaving 16 bases between them. CDR3 amino acids: CASSLTRRGINEQYF. The CDR3 nucleotides are TGTGCCAGCAGTTTAACGAGGAGGGGCATTAACGAGCAGTACTTC.

This rearrangement joins TRBV29-1 to TRBJ2-6; 11 positions agree with TRBD1. V was pared by 4 bases and J by 3 bases, with 8 bases of the junction left unmatched. There are 17 residues in the CDR3. Per the germline V gene, CDR1 is SQVTM and CDR2 is ANQGSEA. CDR3 in DNA: TGCAGCGTTGTTTTGGACAGGGGGCTGGGTGGGGCCAACGTCCTGACTTTC. Its translation: CSVVLDRGLGGANVLTF.

This chain links TRBV7-9 with TRBJ2-7; the match to TRBD1 covers 7 bases. V gave up 2 bases and J gave up 3 bases; unmatched junction bases: 7. Per the germline V gene, CDR1 is SEHNR and CDR2 is FQNEAQ (reference sequence). The CDR3 consists of 15 residues. The CDR3 protein is CASSLPGQSLYEQYF. The CDR3 region has the DNA TGTGCCAGCAGCTTACCGGGACAGTCCCTCTACGAGCAGTACTTC.

The chain links TRBV6-1 to TRBJ2-7, with a weak D call TRBD1 (5 bases). The CDR3 covers 13 residues. Trimming shortened V by 0 bases and J by 9 bases, and 12 bases separated the two germline ends. CDR1 MNHNS and CDR2 SASEGT come from the germline V gene. CDR3 amino acids: CASSEAQTTVQYF. The CDR3 nucleotides are TGTGCCAGCAGTGAAGCCCAGACGACAGTGCAGTACTTC.

The chain is built from TRBV6-5 and TRBJ1-5, with 10 positions matching TRBD1. This CDR3 comprises 16 residues. The J segment lost 3 bases and the V segment lost 1 base, leaving 3 bases of the junction unmatched. Germline loops: CDR1 MNHEY, CDR2 SVGAGI. In nucleotides, the CDR3 is TGTGCCAGCAGTTACTACGGGACAGGGGTCAATCAGCCCCAGCATTTT. Translated, it gives CASSYYGTGVNQPQHF.